Listed here are 18 T cell receptor beta chains from one sample, sequenced in a study of graft-versus-host responses after intestinal transplantation. Their specific antigens are unknown. Measured with immunoSEQ multiplex PCR; TCRdb has only the in-frame clones, and not every one. Of around 24,000 clones in the sample, approximately 82% were seen once. Sequencing was performed on unstimulated CD8+ T cells sorted from spleen or lymph node cells, taken before transplant. Receptors originate from a human donor who was the organ donor for an intestinal transplant.

This chain uses TRBV9 with TRBJ2-3; D may match TRBD1 or TRBD2 (5 bases each). Germline V CDR1 and CDR2: SGDLS, YYNGEE. The CDR3 is made up of 15 amino acids. The V gene lost 4 bases and the J gene lost 1 base, with 13 bases spanning the gap. The CDR3 DNA follows: TGTGCCAGCAGCCCCCGTGGGGACCGCACAGATACGCAGTATTTT. Translating gives CASSPRGDRTDTQYF.

V is TRBV5-4 and J is TRBJ1-1; maybe TRBD1 (5 bases). Trimming cost V 2 bases and J 8 bases, with 10 bases left between them. Per the germline V gene, CDR1 is SGHNT and CDR2 is YYREEE (reference sequence). The CDR3 covers 12 residues. This chain's CDR3 is CASSFGATEAFF. DNA of the CDR3: TGTGCCAGCAGCTTTGGGGCGACCGAAGCTTTCTTT.

The CDR3, as DNA: TGTGCCAGCAGAGGGAGGCCCCAAGAGACCCAGTACTTC. Translating it yields CASRGRPQETQYF. The chain recombines TRBV6-1 with TRBJ2-5, with D possibly matching TRBD2 (6 bases). This CDR3 comprises 13 residues. CDR1 and CDR2 (germline): MNHNS, SASEGT. V gave up 6 bases and J gave up 1 base, with 9 bases separating them.

V gene TRBV18 combines with J gene TRBJ2-1; D is possibly TRBD2 (6 bases). Germline CDR1 and CDR2: KGHSH and LQKENI. CDR3 size: 15 residues. Between the trimmed V and J ends, which lost 3 bases and 6 bases, there was a span of 15 bases. CDR3 nucleotide sequence: TGTGCCAGCTCACCGGACGGGGGAGGAGTCAATGAGCAGTTCTTC. It is translated as CASSPDGGGVNEQFF.

The chain joins TRBV6-1 to TRBJ2-1; D perhaps matches TRBD2 (6 bases). The CDR3 loop spans 15 amino acids. Trimming left V 1 base short and J 9 bases short, with 16 bases between. From germline, CDR1 is MNHNS and CDR2 SASEGT. The chain's CDR3 is CASSEGLELFGEQFF. CDR3 nucleotides: TGTGCCAGCAGTGAAGGACTAGAGCTTTTCGGTGAGCAGTTCTTC.

This clone occurred a few times. The rearrangement uses TRBV4-3 and TRBJ1-1; weak D call: TRBD1 (5 bases). Trimming stripped 0 bases from V and 1 base from J, with 24 bases between. The CDR3 totals 20 residues. Germline-derived CDR1 and CDR2 are LGHNA and YSLEER. The CDR3 region has the DNA TGCGCCAGCAGCCAAGAGAGGGGCACGAGGGAGGTGAGCGCGAACACTGAAGCTTTCTTT. Its protein product is CASSQERGTREVSANTEAFF.

This sequence joins TRBV27 and TRBJ1-2; D unclear. Germline V gene data show CDR1 as MNHEY and CDR2 as SMNVEV (reference sequence). CDR3 length: 13 residues. Trimming cost V 5 bases and J 7 bases, with 14 bases left between them. CDR3 loop: CASSIEGRAGYTF. CDR3 DNA sequence: TGTGCCAGCAGTATTGAGGGTCGGGCTGGCTACACCTTC.

The chain uses TRBV4-1 and TRBJ2-5; 7 bases align to TRBD1. The CDR3 spans 16 residues. Germline assignment: CDR1 MGHRA and CDR2 YSYEKL. V was pared by 3 bases and J by 5 bases, with 12 bases of the junction left unmatched. CDR3 sequence (DNA): TGCGCCAGCAGCCACCCGGGACAGATATCCGAGGAGACCCAGTACTTC. Residues: CASSHPGQISEETQYF.

CDR3: CASSEEEKNIQYF. Here the CDR3 DNA reads TGTGCCAGCAGTGAAGAGGAAAAAAACATTCAGTACTTC. This chain uses TRBV6-1 with TRBJ2-4; no reliable D call. Trimming pared 1 base from V and 4 bases from J, leaving 5 bases between. The CDR3 runs 13 residues. CDR1 and CDR2 from the germline V gene are MNHNS and SASEGT.

The V gene is TRBV10-3, the J gene TRBJ2-5, with D uncertain. Germline CDR1 is ENHRY and CDR2 is SYGVKD. The CDR3 runs 13 residues. V gave up 3 bases and J gave up 3 bases, with 8 bases separating them. The CDR3 nucleotides read TGTGCCATCAGTGACCCTAGGGAAGAGACCCAGTACTTC. Residues: CAISDPREETQYF.

This chain joins TRBV7-9 and TRBJ1-1, with D perhaps matching TRBD1 (6 bases). V was cut by 5 bases and J by 5 bases, with 12 bases left in between. Germline CDR1 reads SEHNR; CDR2 reads FQNEAQ (reference sequence). The CDR3 totals 13 residues. The CDR3 DNA follows: TGTGCCAGCAGCAGGGACATCCGAACTGAAGCTTTCTTT. Its translation: CASSRDIRTEAFF.

The chain links TRBV19 to TRBJ1-4, with a possible D match to TRBD1 (6 bases). Germline V gene data show CDR1 as LNHDA and CDR2 as SQIVND (reference sequence). This CDR3 has 15 amino acids. Trimming stripped 3 bases from V and 7 bases from J, with 15 bases between. The CDR3 DNA follows: TGTGCCAGTAGTATTGACCACAGGGCGCTTGAAAAACTGTTTTTT. Translated: CASSIDHRALEKLFF.

The chain has TRBV14 and TRBJ2-3, with D perhaps matching TRBD2 (6 bases). CDR3 size: 17 residues. Germline CDR1 reads SGHDN; CDR2 reads FVKESK. V shed 0 bases and J shed 1 base, with 14 bases lying between them. CDR3 nucleotides: TGTGCCAGCAGCCAAGATGTGGCAAGGAGGGGCACAGATACGCAGTATTTT. Its translation is CASSQDVARRGTDTQYF.

The rearrangement links TRBV7-8 to TRBJ2-5; D not certain. CDR3 length: 14 amino acids. Between the trimmed V and J ends, which lost 1 base and 2 bases, there was a span of 8 bases. Germline values: CDR1 SGHVS, CDR2 FQNEAQ. CDR3 protein: CASSLEASQETQYF. The DNA of the CDR3 is TGTGCCAGCAGCTTAGAGGCTAGTCAAGAGACCCAGTACTTC.

This clone was detected a few times. The chain has TRBV4-2 and TRBJ2-7, with 11 bases aligning to TRBD2. V was pared by 4 bases and J by 6 bases, with 5 bases of the junction left unmatched. The germline gives CDR1 LGHNA, CDR2 YNFKEQ. The CDR3 is 14 amino acids. CDR3 in amino acids: CASSPGLAAFEQYF. CDR3 DNA: TGTGCCAGCAGCCCGGGACTAGCGGCTTTCGAGCAGTACTTC.

This chain connects TRBV4-3 to TRBJ1-2; TRBD1 is a possible D gene (5 bases). The CDR3 totals 15 residues. Germline values: CDR1 LGHNA, CDR2 YSLEER. Trimming removed 0 bases from V and 10 bases from J, with 18 bases in between. The CDR3 DNA sequence: TGCGCCAGCAGCCAAGATGTCGGGGCATGGGATGACTACACCTTC. This encodes CASSQDVGAWDDYTF.

J is TRBJ2-1 and V is TRBV19; 13 bases fit TRBD2. Germline V lookup: CDR1 LNHDA, CDR2 SQIVND (reference sequence). The CDR3 has 15 residues. With V trimmed by 5 bases and J by 6 bases, 4 bases remained unmatched. In nucleotides, the CDR3 is TGTGCCAGTAGTCTCGGACTAGCGGGAGCCAATGAGCAGTTCTTC. Translating it yields CASSLGLAGANEQFF.

The CDR3 sequence: CASSRTGGEQYF. The CDR3, as DNA: TGTGCCAGCAGCCGTACGGGGGGCGAGCAGTACTTC. The chain is built from TRBV5-4 and TRBJ2-7; 7 nucleotides match TRBD2. The V gene end was trimmed by 4 bases and the J gene end by 6 bases; junction bases not matched to a gene: 4. Germline loops: CDR1 SGHNT, CDR2 YYREEE (reference sequence). This CDR3 spans 12 amino acids. Filled out from reference TRBV5-4 and TRBJ2-7, the complete variable domain reads ETGVTQSPTHLIKTRGQQVTLRCSSQSGHNTVSWYQQALGQGPQFIFQYYREEENGRGNFPPRFSGLQFPNYSSELNVNALELDDSALYLCASSRTGGEQYFGPGTRLTVT.